These T cell receptor beta chains were read from a single sample in a study of shared clonotypes between healthy human individuals. Clones were read by immunoSEQ multiplex PCR, and TCRdb kept only the in-frame ones, dropping some. Of about 1.1 million clones listed, around 78% are singletons. Input material: memory CD4+ T cells from PBMCs. The receptor source for this set is a young man in good health. Some clones in this sample may be carry-over from other donors' samples. CDR3s include the opening cysteine and the closing phenylalanine or tryptophan.

V gene	J gene	CDR3 protein
TRBV27	TRBJ1-3	CASSTPGGNTIYF
TRBV5-1	TRBJ2-1	CASSFSLAYNEQFF
TRBV2	TRBJ2-2	CASNVRDWLFF
TRBV27	TRBJ2-3	CASSSITDHGLPSWEF
TRBV29-1	TRBJ2-1	CSVDNRGKGNEQFF
TRBV9	TRBJ2-3	CASSVAGVLTDTQYF
TRBV5-4	TRBJ2-2	CASSLGGGGGELFF
TRBV10-3	TRBJ2-7	CASRLGSSYEQYF
TRBV7-2	TRBJ2-2	CASSARQGLNTGELFF
TRBV18	TRBJ2-5	CASSSTDKETQYF
TRBV18	TRBJ1-2	CASSTERGGDGYTF
TRBV28	TRBJ1-5	CASREGTAYSNQPQHF
TRBV27	TRBJ1-2	CASSLYSGWDYTF
TRBV6-6	-	CASSYPGQGNYEQYF
TRBV10-3	TRBJ2-3	CAISDRLASTDTQYF
TRBV7-9	TRBJ2-3	CASRRGGDTQYF
TRBV19	TRBJ2-2	CASSRLAVFTGELFF
TRBV2	TRBJ2-4	CASSLGDAAKNIQYF
TRBV28	TRBJ2-7	CASSHPLKRQGRADEQYF
TRBV5-1	TRBJ1-5	CASSLTGVGQPQHF
TRBV2	TRBJ1-5	CASRMGVYQPQHF
TRBV28	TRBJ2-3	CASYGLAVSSTDTQYF
TRBV28	TRBJ2-3	CASSYLAGGPDTQYF
TRBV18	TRBJ1-1	CASSPQDRNTEAFF
TRBV18	TRBJ1-1	CASSPISDPRETEAFF
TRBV9	TRBJ2-3	CASSVGGGVSTDTQYF
TRBV18	TRBJ2-5	CASSLPPIYVGSPQETQYF
TRBV2	TRBJ2-7	CASRGEPYEQYF
TRBV6-1	TRBJ1-2	CASNEAHSQGSYGYTF
TRBV5-1	TRBJ2-1	CASSLDSHEQFF
TRBV28	TRBJ2-7	CASSINGALSYEQYF
TRBV2	TRBJ1-6	CASSAEASPLHF
TRBV18	TRBJ2-1	CASSPWQFNNEQFF
TRBV2	TRBJ1-1	CASKDERAFF
TRBV19	TRBJ2-1	CASSSRTGQTSSYNEQFF
TRBV7-2	TRBJ2-7	CASSPPAAASYEQYF
TRBV29-1	TRBJ1-5	CSVVGGSGNSNQPQHF
TRBV7-6	TRBJ2-2	CASSKRGTSVNGELFF
TRBV28	TRBJ2-7	CASRTGPSSYEQYF
TRBV5-5	TRBJ1-1	CASSFPSGGYAEAFF
TRBV19	TRBJ2-2	CASSIGIDRGLGELFF
TRBV2	TRBJ1-2	CASSGVNYGYTF